What follows describes a single T cell receptor beta chain. Its antigen remains unknown. CDR1 is MNHEY, CDR2 SMNVEV, per germline (reference sequence). This CDR3 region has 14 residues. Deletions cut 2 bases from V and 3 bases from J, with 10 bases between. The source of the sample is a study of response to subunit inactivated influenza vaccine. Findings and caveats of the study: Each seasonal influenza vaccination, the authors suggested, recruits few new T cells.

In TCRdb, the RT-PCR reads were re-called with MiXCR into one record per CDR3 protein. The data hold over 800,000 distinct CDR3 sequences, with 21% observed a single time. The V and J genes are TRBV27 and TRBJ1-1, with D hard to call. This sequence originates from a man aged 50 to 60 who received an inactivated influenza vaccine. Specimen: PBMCs from blood, collected less than 6 days after vaccination. In nucleotides, the CDR3 is TGTGCCAGCAGTTTAGGGAGTGGGGACACTGAAGCTTTCTTT. Translated, it gives CASSLGSGDTEAFF.